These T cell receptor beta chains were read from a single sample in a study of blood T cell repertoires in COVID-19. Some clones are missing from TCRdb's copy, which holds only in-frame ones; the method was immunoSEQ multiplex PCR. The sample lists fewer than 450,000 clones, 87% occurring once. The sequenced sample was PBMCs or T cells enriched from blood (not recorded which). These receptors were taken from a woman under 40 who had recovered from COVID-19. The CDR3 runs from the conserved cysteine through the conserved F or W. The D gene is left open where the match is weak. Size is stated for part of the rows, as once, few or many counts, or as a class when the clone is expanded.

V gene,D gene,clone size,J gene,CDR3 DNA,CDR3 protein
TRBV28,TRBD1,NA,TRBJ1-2,TGTGCCAGCAGTCCCGGGGGACAGAATGCTAACTATGGCTACACCTTC,CASSPGGQNANYGYTF
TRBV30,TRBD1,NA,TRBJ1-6,TGTGCCTGGGCGCGACAGGGGGAATCACCCCTCCACTTT,CAWARQGESPLHF
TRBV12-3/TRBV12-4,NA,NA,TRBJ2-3,TGTGCCAGCAGTTTCCCCCACACAGATACGCAGTATTTT,CASSFPHTDTQYF
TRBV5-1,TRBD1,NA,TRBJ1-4,TGCGCCAGCAGGACAGGGGGGGATGAAAAACTGTTTTTT,CASRTGGDEKLFF
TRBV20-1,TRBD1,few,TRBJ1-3,TGCAGTGCTAGTTTACGGGACAGGGTCCTCTCTGGAAACACCATATATTTT,CSASLRDRVLSGNTIYF
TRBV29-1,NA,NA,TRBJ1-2,TGCAGCACGTTCAGGGATGGCTACACCTTC,CSTFRDGYTF
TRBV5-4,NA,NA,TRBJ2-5,TGTGCCAGCAGCTCCCACTCGGGTTCGGAGACCCAGTACTTC,CASSSHSGSETQYF
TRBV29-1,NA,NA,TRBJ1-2,TGCAGCGCCGCAGGGGTCGGCTATGGCTACACCTTC,CSAAGVGYGYTF
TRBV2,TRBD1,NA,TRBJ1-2,TGTGCCAGCAGTGGACAGGGAGGTGGCTATGGCTACACCTTC,CASSGQGGGYGYTF
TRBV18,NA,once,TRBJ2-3,TGTGCCAGCTCACCGCCGACATTTCCAGATACGCAGTATTTT,CASSPPTFPDTQYF
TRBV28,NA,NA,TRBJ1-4,TGTGCCAGCAGTTTTTCGGGGATAAATGAAAAACTGTTTTTT,CASSFSGINEKLFF
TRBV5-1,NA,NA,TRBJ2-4,TGCGCCAGCAGCCCTAACTCGTTGCCCAAAAACATTCAGTACTTC,CASSPNSLPKNIQYF
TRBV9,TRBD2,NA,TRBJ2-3,TGTGCCAGCAGCCCCAGACTAGCCACAGATACGCAGTATTTT,CASSPRLATDTQYF
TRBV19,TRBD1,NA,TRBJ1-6,TGTGCCAGCCGGGACAGGGCATTTAATTCACCCCTCCACTTT,CASRDRAFNSPLHF
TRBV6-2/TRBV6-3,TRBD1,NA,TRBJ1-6,TGTGCCAGCAGCCCTGATGGGACAGGGGGCAGATCACCCCTCCACTTT,CASSPDGTGGRSPLHF
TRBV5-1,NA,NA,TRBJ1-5,TGCGCCAGCAGCTCTGGGGGGTGGGGGCCCCAGCATTTT,CASSSGGWGPQHF